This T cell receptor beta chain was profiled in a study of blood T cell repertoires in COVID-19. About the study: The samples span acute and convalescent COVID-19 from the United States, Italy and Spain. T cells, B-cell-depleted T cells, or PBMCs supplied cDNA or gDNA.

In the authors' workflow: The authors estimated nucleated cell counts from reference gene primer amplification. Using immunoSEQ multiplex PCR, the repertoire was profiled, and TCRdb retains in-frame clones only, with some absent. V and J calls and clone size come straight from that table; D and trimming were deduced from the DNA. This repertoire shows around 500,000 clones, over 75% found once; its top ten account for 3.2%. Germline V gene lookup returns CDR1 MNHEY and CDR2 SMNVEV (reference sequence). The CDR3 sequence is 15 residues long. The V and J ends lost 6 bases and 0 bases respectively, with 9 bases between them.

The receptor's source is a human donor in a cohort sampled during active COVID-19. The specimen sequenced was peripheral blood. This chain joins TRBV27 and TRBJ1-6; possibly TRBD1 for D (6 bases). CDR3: CASSQQGSYNSPLHF. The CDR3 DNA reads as TGTGCCAGCAGCCAACAGGGCTCCTATAATTCACCCCTCCACTTT.